This TCR beta chain was captured in a study of blood T cell repertoires in COVID-19. Generated by immunoSEQ multiplex PCR, the TCRdb table keeps only in-frame clones and is missing some. The table lists tens of thousands of clones, about nine tenths of them singletons, with 4.5% to 5.5% in the top ten. While infection was still active, Seattle patients were enrolled and then followed longitudinally. This clone was observed a handful of times. There are 13 residues in the CDR3. V was pared by 0 bases and J by 6 bases, with 9 bases between. CDR1 is SGHRS and CDR2 is YFSETQ in the germline V gene. What was sequenced was peripheral blood. The source of this sequence is a man aged 55-75 years with COVID-19, enrolled during active disease. This rearrangement joins TRBV5-1 to TRBJ1-2; D is unclear. The CDR3 is CASSLAGSDGYTF. The CDR3 bases are TGCGCCAGCAGCTTGGCTGGGAGCGATGGCTACACCTTC.